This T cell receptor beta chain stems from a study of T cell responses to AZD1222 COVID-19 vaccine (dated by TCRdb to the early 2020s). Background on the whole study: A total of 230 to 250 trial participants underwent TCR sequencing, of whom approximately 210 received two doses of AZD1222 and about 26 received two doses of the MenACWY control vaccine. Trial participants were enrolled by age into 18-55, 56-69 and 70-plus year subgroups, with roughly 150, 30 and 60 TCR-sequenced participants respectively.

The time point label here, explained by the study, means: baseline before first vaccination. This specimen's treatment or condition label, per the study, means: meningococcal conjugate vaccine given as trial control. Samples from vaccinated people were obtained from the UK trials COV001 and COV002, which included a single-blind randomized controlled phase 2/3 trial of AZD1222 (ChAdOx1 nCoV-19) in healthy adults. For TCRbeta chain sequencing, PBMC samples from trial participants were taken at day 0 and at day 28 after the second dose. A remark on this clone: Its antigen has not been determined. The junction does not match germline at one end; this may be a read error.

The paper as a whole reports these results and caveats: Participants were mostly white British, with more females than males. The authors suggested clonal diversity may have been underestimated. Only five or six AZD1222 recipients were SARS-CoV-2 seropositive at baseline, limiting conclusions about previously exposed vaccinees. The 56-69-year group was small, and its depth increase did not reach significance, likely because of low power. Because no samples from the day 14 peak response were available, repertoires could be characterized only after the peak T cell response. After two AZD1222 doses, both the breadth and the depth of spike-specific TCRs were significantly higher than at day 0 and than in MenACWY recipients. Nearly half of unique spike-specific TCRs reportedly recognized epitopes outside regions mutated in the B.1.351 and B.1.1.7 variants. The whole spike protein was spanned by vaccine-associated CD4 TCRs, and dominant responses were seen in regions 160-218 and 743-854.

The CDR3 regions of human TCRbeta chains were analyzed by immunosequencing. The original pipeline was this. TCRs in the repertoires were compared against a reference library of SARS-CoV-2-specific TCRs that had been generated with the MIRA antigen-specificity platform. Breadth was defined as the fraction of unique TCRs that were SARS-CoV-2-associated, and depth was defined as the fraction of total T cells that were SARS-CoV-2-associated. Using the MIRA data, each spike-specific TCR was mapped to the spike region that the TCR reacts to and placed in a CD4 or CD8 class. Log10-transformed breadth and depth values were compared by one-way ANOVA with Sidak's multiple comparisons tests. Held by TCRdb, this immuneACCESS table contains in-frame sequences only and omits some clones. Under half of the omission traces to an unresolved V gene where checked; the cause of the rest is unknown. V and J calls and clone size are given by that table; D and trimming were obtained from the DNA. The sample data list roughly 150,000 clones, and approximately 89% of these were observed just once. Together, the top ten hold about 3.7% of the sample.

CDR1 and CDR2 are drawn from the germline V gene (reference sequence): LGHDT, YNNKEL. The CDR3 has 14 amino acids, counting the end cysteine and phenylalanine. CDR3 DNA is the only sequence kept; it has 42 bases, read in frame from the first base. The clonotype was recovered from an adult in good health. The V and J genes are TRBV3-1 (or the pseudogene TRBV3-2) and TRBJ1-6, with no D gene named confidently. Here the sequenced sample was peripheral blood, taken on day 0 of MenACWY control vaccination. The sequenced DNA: TGTGCCAGCAACCAAGGTAGCATAAATTCACCCCTCCACTTT. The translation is CASNQGSINSPLHF.